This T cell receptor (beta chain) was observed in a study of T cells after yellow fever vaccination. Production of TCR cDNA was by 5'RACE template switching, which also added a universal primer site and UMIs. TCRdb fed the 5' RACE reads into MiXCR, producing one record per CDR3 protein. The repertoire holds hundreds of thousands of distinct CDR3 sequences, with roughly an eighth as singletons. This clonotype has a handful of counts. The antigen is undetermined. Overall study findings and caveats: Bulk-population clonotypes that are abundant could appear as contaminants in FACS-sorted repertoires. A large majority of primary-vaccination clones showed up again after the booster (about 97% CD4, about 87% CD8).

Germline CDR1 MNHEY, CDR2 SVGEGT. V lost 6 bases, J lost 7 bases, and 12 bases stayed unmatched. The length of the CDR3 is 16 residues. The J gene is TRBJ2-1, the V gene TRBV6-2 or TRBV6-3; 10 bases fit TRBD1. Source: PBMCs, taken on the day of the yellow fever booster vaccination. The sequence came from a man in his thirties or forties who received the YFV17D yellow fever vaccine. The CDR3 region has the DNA TGTGCCAGCAGGACGGGCCCGGGACAGGGGCCAAATGAGCAGTTCTTC. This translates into CASRTGPGQGPNEQFF.